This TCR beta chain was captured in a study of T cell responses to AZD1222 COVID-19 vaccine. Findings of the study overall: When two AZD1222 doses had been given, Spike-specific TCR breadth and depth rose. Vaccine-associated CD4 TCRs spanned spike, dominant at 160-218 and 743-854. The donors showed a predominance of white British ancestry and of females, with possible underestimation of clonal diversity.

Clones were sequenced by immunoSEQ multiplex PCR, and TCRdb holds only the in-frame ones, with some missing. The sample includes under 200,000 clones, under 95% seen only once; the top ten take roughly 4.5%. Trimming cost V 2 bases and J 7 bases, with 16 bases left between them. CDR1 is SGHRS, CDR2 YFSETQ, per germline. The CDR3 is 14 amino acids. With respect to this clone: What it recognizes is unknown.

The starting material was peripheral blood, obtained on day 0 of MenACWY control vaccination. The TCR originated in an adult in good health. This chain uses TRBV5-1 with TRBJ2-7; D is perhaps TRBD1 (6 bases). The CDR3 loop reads CASSFLDGQGEQYF. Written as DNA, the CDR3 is TGCGCCAGCAGCTTCCTGGACGGCCAGGGGGAGCAGTACTTC. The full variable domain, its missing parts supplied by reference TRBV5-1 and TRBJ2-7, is KAGVTQTPRYLIKTRGQQVTLSCSPISGHRSVSWYQQTPGQGLQFLFEYFSETQRNKGNFPGRFSGRQFSNSRSEMNVSTLELGDSALYLCASSFLDGQGEQYFGPGTRLTVT.